This record concerns one T cell receptor beta chain sequence. V was shortened by 1 base and J by 5 bases, with 6 bases between the two germline ends. CDR3 length: 14 residues. Germline V gives CDR1 LGHNA, CDR2 YNFKEQ. These data belong to a study of cytomegalovirus exposure and HLA in healthy donors. With 60 Vbeta and 13 Jbeta primers, the PCR was carried out. This table comes from immunoSEQ multiplex PCR, and its TCRdb copy is limited to in-frame clones, with some not included. Among roughly 150,000 clones, 65% to 85% were seen once, and the ten largest hold approximately 3%. This receptor was identified in a woman aged 45-65 years in good health and CMV-seropositive. The V gene is TRBV4-2, the J gene TRBJ1-6; no reliable D call. The sample consisted of PBMCs. The CDR3 DNA reads as TGTGCCAGCAGCCAAGGGACTCATAATTCACCCCTCCACTTT. It codes for CASSQGTHNSPLHF.